The 18 T cell receptor beta chains in this list originate from one sample, sequenced in a study of CD8 T cells in Susac syndrome. The RNA input was roughly 0.45 to 1 ug, and it was reverse transcribed with random hexamers. TCRdb fed the immunoSEQ multiplex PCR reads into MiXCR, producing one record per CDR3 protein. Here the sample spans 74,000 or so distinct CDR3 sequences, 85% to 95% being singletons. Input material: CD4+ T cells from PBMCs. Source of these receptors: a human donor with Susac syndrome.

The rearrangement links TRBV2 to TRBJ2-3; TRBD2 matches 7 bases. The CDR3 runs 13 residues. CDR1 and CDR2 (germline): SNHLY, FYNNEI. V lost 8 bases and J lost 5; bases outside the gene matches: 7. CDR3 sequence: CASFGERGDTQYF. The CDR3, as DNA: TGTGCCAGCTTCGGAGAGCGGGGAGATACGCAGTATTTT.

The J gene is TRBJ2-7, the V gene TRBV7-6; the D gene is possibly TRBD2 (6 bases). This CDR3 is built from 15 residues. Germline V CDR1 and CDR2: SGHVS, FNYEAQ. V gave up 3 bases and J gave up 4 bases, with 16 bases separating them. The CDR3 sequence: CASSLGGTTQYEQYF. The CDR3 region has the DNA TGTGCCAGCAGCTTGGGCGGGACCACTCAATACGAGCAGTACTTC.

The CDR3 bases are TGCAGTGCTCCCCGGGGGACAGGGAGAAACACAGATACGCAGTATTTT. It translates to CSAPRGTGRNTDTQYF. The chain uses TRBV20-1 and TRBJ2-3; TRBD1 agrees at 9 bases. The CDR3 totals 16 residues. The junction had 11 bases not matched to a gene; V was cut back by 5 bases and J by 2 bases. The V gene's germline CDR1 is DFQATT and CDR2 SNEGSKA (reference sequence).

The V gene is TRBV29-1, the J gene TRBJ2-6, with 9 positions matching TRBD1. With V trimmed by 6 bases and J by 2 bases, 5 bases remained unmatched. CDR3 length: 15 amino acids. The germline V gene has CDR1 SQVTM and CDR2 ANQGSEA. CDR3 in DNA: TGCAGCGTAATCTACAGGGGGCCTGGGGCCAACGTCCTGACTTTC. Protein: CSVIYRGPGANVLTF.

The chain links TRBV7-9 to TRBJ2-1; 15 positions agree with TRBD2. J lost 0 bases, V lost 4 bases, and 7 bases had no gene match. CDR1 and CDR2 from the germline V gene are SEHNR and FQNEAQ (reference sequence). The CDR3 sequence is 19 residues long. The CDR3 is CASSSPGTSGRSSYNEQFF. The CDR3 DNA follows: TGTGCCAGCAGCTCGCCGGGGACTAGCGGGAGGAGCTCCTACAATGAGCAGTTCTTC. Full variable domain (rest looked up from reference TRBV7-9 and TRBJ2-1): DTGVSQNPRHKITKRGQNVTFRCDPISEHNRLYWYRQTLGQGPEFLTYFQNEAQLEKSRLLSDRFSAERPKGSFSTLEIQRTEQGDSAMYLCASSSPGTSGRSSYNEQFFGPGTRLTVL.

The genes are TRBV3-1 and TRBJ2-1; 8 positions match TRBD2. Looked up from germline, CDR1 is LGHDT and CDR2 is YNNKEL (reference sequence). V lost 4 bases to trimming and J lost 8 bases; unmatched junction nucleotides: 13. CDR3 length equals 16 residues. The CDR3 reads CASSPDYSGKGDEQFF. CDR3 sequence (DNA): TGTGCCAGCAGCCCGGATTATAGCGGGAAAGGCGATGAGCAGTTCTTC.

This chain joins TRBV29-1 and TRBJ2-4; D remains unclear. Germline values: CDR1 SQVTM, CDR2 ANQGSEA. CDR3 length equals 15 residues. V lost 0 bases to trimming and J lost 0 bases, with 9 bases between them. CDR3 protein: CSVEDVAGAKNIQYF. Here the CDR3 DNA reads TGCAGCGTTGAAGATGTCGCAGGAGCCAAAAACATTCAGTACTTC.

The rearrangement joins TRBV7-2 to TRBJ2-5; maybe TRBD1 (5 bases). The CDR3 contains 14 residues. Trimming removed 1 base from V and 2 bases from J, with 8 bases in between. Germline lookup yields CDR1 SGHTA and CDR2 FQGNSA. This CDR3 is CASSLGQGQETQYF. For the CDR3, the DNA is TGTGCCAGCAGCTTAGGTCAGGGTCAAGAGACCCAGTACTTC.

J is TRBJ1-6 and V is TRBV5-1, with unresolved D. Deletions cut 4 bases from V and 6 bases from J, with 8 bases between. Germline CDR1 reads SGHRS; CDR2 reads YFSETQ. This CDR3 is built from 13 residues. The CDR3 sequence is CASSREFNSPLHF. Here the CDR3 DNA reads TGCGCCAGCAGCAGGGAGTTTAATTCACCCCTCCACTTT.

This sequence joins TRBV7-8 and TRBJ1-2, with TRBD1 as a possible D gene (5 bases). Germline V gene sequence: CDR1 SGHVS, CDR2 FQNEAQ. The V gene lost 1 base and the J gene lost 2 bases, with 8 bases spanning the gap. This CDR3 region has 14 residues. The CDR3: CASSLGRGNYGYTF. The CDR3 DNA reads TGTGCCAGCAGCTTAGGCCGGGGCAACTATGGCTACACCTTC.

This CDR3 is CASSQDDRGSYEQYF. As DNA, the CDR3 is TGTGCCAGCAGCCAAGATGACCGAGGGTCCTACGAGCAGTACTTC. V and J are TRBV3-1 and TRBJ2-7; weak D call: TRBD2 (5 bases). Germline V gives CDR1 LGHDT, CDR2 YNNKEL (reference sequence). The ends were cut back, 0 bases at V and 1 base at J, with 10 bases in the middle. This CDR3 spans 15 amino acids.

The chain recombines TRBV28 with TRBJ2-7; D is unresolved. The V gene's germline CDR1 is MDHEN and CDR2 SYDVKM. The CDR3 runs to 14 residues. V was trimmed by 3 bases and J by 2 bases, leaving 11 bases between them. DNA for the CDR3: TGTGCCAGCAGTTTTTGGCAGCCCACCTACGAGCAGTACTTC. It yields the protein CASSFWQPTYEQYF.

The V and J genes are TRBV7-2 and TRBJ2-5; perhaps D is TRBD1 or TRBD2 (5 bases each). Between the trimmed V and J ends, which lost 0 bases and 3 bases, there was a span of 8 bases. Germline CDR1 is SGHTA and CDR2 is FQGNSA. This CDR3 region has 14 residues. In DNA form, the CDR3 reads TGTGCCAGCAGCTTAGCGGGACGAAAAGAGACCCAGTACTTC. Protein sequence: CASSLAGRKETQYF.

The chain couples TRBV29-1 to TRBJ2-3, with a possible D match to TRBD2 (6 bases). Germline assignment: CDR1 SQVTM and CDR2 ANQGSEA. Trimming cost V 7 bases and J 2 bases, with 16 bases left between them. This CDR3 is 14 amino acids long. The CDR3 loop is CSDSRRDFTDTQYF. The DNA of the CDR3 is TGCAGCGACTCACGAAGGGACTTCACAGATACGCAGTATTTT.

This clonotype has only one observation. The rearrangement uses TRBV12-5 and TRBJ2-3; D gene uncertain. V gave up 4 bases and J gave up 3 bases, with 11 bases separating them. This CDR3 has 14 residues. Looked up from germline, CDR1 is LGHNT and CDR2 is FRNRAP. The CDR3 sequence: CASGSLPTTDTQYF. CDR3 nucleotide sequence: TGTGCTAGTGGTTCTCTCCCAACTACAGATACGCAGTATTTT.

The J gene is TRBJ2-3, the V gene TRBV9; 7 nucleotides agree with TRBD1. Germline V gene sequence: CDR1 SGDLS, CDR2 YYNGEE. This CDR3 has 14 residues. V lost 3 bases, J lost 2 bases, and 3 bases stayed unmatched. In DNA, the CDR3 is TGTGCCAGCAGCGCGACAGGGCTCACAGATACGCAGTATTTT. It is translated as CASSATGLTDTQYF. The full variable domain, in which reference TRBV9 and TRBJ2-3 provide the parts outside the CDR3, is DSGVTQTPKHLITATGQRVTLRCSPRSGDLSVYWYQQSLDQGLQFLIQYYNGEERAKGNILERFSAQQFPDLHSELNLSSLELGDSALYFCASSATGLTDTQYFGPGTRLTVL.

The rearrangement joins TRBV27 to TRBJ2-7, with 9 bases that match TRBD2. J lost 0 bases, V lost 2 bases, and 2 bases had no gene match. The germline V gene has CDR1 MNHEY and CDR2 SMNVEV (reference sequence). This CDR3 has 15 residues. The CDR3: CASSLAGGISYEQYF. DNA of the CDR3: TGTGCCAGCAGTTTAGCGGGAGGGATCTCCTACGAGCAGTACTTC.

This clonotype was observed a few times. The V gene is TRBV4-1, the J gene TRBJ2-3; 11 bases map to TRBD2. J was trimmed by 5 bases and V by 3 bases; bases with no gene match: 4. Looked up from germline, CDR1 is MGHRA and CDR2 is YSYEKL. The CDR3 totals 15 residues. The CDR3 loop reads CASSQNGLAGDTQYF. The CDR3 coding sequence is TGCGCCAGCAGCCAGAACGGACTAGCGGGAGATACGCAGTATTTT.